This TCR beta chain came from a study of human T cells and chemical hapten exposure. The sample holds many counts of this clonotype. Unfractionated whole blood served as the source for total RNA extraction. TCRdb redid the calling of the 5' RACE reads with MiXCR, one entry per CDR3 protein. The data show approximately 150,000 distinct CDR3 sequences, over 3.5% seen once. Trimming stripped 6 bases from V and 4 bases from J, with 20 bases between. CDR1 ENHRY and CDR2 SYGVKD come from the germline V gene. The CDR3 is made up of 16 amino acids. The origin of this receptor is a female donor in good health. V is TRBV10-3 and J is TRBJ2-3; possible D gene TRBD1, 6 bases. The DNA for the CDR3 is TGTGCCATCAGGGTACTCAGGGGCAGGGACCCAGATACGCAGTATTTT. Protein: CAIRVLRGRDPDTQYF.